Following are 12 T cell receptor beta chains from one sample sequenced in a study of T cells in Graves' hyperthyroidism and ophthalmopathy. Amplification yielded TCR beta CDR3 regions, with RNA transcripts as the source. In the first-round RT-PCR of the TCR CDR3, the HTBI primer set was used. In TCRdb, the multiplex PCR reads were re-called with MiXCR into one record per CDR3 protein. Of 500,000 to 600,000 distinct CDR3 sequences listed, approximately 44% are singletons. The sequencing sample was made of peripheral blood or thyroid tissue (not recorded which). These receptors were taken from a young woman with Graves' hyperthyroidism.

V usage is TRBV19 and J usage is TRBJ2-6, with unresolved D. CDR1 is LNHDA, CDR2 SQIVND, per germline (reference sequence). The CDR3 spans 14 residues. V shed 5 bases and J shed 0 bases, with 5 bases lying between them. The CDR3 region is CASSRASGANVLTF. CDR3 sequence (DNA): TGTGCCAGTAGTCGAGCCTCTGGGGCCAACGTCCTGACTTTC.

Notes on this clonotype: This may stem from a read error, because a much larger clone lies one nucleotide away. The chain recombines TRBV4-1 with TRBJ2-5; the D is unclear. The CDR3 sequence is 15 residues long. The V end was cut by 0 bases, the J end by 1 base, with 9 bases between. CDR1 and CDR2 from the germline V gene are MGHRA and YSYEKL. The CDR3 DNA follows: TGCGCCAGCAGCCAAGAGACTGGAGTCCAAGAGACCCAGTACTTC. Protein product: CASSQETGVQETQYF.

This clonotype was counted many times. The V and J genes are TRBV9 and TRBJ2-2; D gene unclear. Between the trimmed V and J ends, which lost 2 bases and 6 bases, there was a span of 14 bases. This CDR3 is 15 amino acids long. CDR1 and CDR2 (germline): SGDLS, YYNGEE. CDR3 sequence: CASSVTHQRAGELFF. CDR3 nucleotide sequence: TGTGCCAGCAGCGTCACACACCAACGCGCCGGGGAGCTGTTTTTT.

The CDR3 sequence is CASSEVGPRRNYGYTF. The CDR3 region has the DNA TGTGCCAGCAGTGAAGTGGGGCCGAGGAGAAACTATGGCTACACCTTC. The chain joins TRBV25-1 to TRBJ1-2; D possibly corresponds to TRBD1 (5 bases). V was trimmed by 2 bases and J by 2 bases, leaving 15 bases between them. Germline V CDR1 and CDR2: MGHDK, SYGVNS. This CDR3 comprises 16 residues.

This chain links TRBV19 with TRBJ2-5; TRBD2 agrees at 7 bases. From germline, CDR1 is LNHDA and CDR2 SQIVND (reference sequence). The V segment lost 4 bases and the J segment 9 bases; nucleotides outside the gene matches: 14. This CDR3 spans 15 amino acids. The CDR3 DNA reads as TGTGCCAGTAGTACCGGGACTAACCCCGAGAGACCCCAGTACTTC. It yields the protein CASSTGTNPERPQYF.

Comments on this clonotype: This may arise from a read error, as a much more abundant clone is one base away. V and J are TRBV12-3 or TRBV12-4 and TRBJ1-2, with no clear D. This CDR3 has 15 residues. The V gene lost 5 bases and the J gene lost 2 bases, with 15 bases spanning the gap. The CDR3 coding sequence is TGTGCCAGCAGTATTATCGACGGAACGAACTATGGCTACACCTTC. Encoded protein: CASSIIDGTNYGYTF.

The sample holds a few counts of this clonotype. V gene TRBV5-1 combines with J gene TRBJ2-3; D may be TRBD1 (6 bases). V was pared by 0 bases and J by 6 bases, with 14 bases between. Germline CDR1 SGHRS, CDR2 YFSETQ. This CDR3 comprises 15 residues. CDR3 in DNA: TGCGCCAGCAGCTTGGAGGACAGTCTAAGCGATACGCAGTATTTT. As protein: CASSLEDSLSDTQYF. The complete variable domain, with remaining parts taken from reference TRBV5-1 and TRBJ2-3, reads KAGVTQTPRYLIKTRGQQVTLSCSPISGHRSVSWYQQTPGQGLQFLFEYFSETQRNKGNFPGRFSGRQFSNSRSEMNVSTLELGDSALYLCASSLEDSLSDTQYFGPGTRLTVL.

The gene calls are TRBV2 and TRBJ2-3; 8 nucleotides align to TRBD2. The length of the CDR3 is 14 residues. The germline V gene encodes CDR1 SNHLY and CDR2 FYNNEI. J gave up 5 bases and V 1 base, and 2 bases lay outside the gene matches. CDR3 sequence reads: CASSEGTSRDTQYF. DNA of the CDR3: TGTGCCAGCAGTGAAGGGACTAGCCGAGATACGCAGTATTTT.

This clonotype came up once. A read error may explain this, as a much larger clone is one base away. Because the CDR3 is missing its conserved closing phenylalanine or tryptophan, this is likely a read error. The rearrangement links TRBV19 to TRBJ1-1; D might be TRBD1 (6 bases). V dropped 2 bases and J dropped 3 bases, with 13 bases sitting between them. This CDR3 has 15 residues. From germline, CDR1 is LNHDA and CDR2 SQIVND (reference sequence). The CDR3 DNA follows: TGTGCCAGTAGTATAATATCGGGGGCGTACACTGAAGCTTTCCTT. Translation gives CASSIISGAYTEAFL.

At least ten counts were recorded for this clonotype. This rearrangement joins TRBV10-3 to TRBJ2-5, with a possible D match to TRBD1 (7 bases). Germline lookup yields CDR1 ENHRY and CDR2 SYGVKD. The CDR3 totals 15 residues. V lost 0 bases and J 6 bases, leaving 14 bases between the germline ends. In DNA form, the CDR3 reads TGTGCCATCAGTGAGTCCGACAGGGAGGCAAAGACCCAGTACTTC. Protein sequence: CAISESDREAKTQYF.

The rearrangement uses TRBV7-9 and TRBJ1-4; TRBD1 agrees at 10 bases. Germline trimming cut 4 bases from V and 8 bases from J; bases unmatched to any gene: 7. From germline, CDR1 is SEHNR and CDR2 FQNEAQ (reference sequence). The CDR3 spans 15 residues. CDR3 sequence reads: CASSSYGTGAEKLFF. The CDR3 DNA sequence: TGTGCCAGCAGCTCCTACGGGACAGGGGCCGAAAAACTGTTTTTT.

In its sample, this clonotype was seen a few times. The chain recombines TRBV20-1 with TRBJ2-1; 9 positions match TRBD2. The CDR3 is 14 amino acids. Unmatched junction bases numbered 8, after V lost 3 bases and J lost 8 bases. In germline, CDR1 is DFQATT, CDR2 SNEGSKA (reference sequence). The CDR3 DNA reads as TGCAGTGCTAGGGCCGGGACTAGCAACGATGAGCAGTTCTTC. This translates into CSARAGTSNDEQFF.